This T cell receptor beta chain emerged from a study of graft-versus-host responses after intestinal transplantation (dated by TCRdb to 2020 to 2022). A note on the overall study: Recipients received multivisceral, liver-intestinal, or isolated intestinal transplants. Anti-thymocyte globulin induction was given to all recipients, followed by maintenance tacrolimus and steroids for two to four years. After intestinal transplantation, graft-versus-host and host-versus-graft alloreactive T cell clones were followed in the graft, circulation and bone marrow using bulk TCR-beta CDR3 sequencing. To identify alloreactive clones, pre-transplant mixed lymphocyte reaction products were sequenced and compared with unstimulated pre-transplant donor and recipient T cells. The cohort enrolled under 30 intestinal transplant recipients, one of whom was a retransplant, and a few patients without pretransplant specimens were excluded. A peak of at least 4% donor T cells among recipient peripheral blood mononuclear cells was the definition used for donor T cell macrochimerism. Samples from a few later patients were sequenced in-house on an Illumina MiSeq with MiXCR processing rather than by the commercial service.

Sample time point, as interpreted from the label and publication: cells obtained before transplantation from donor or recipient. CD3+CD4+ and CD3+CD8+ populations were FACS-sorted from unstimulated pre-transplant donor and recipient cells taken from spleen or lymph nodes. Library preparation was by the immunoSEQ multiplex PCR assay. For most patients, genomic DNA was isolated with the Qiagen DNeasy Blood and Tissue Kit and sent frozen to Adaptive Biotechnologies for TCR sequencing. For most patients, high-throughput TCR-beta CDR3 sequencing of genomic DNA was performed by Adaptive Biotechnologies. The source study handled its data this way. Adaptive's ImmunoSEQ software supplied the TCR sequencing data for around 19 patients, while MiXCR and VDJtools were used to process three other patients. To correct CD4 versus CD8 sorting errors, any sequence found in both subsets at a frequency ratio below 5:1 was removed. CDR3 nucleotide sequences shared by donor and recipient were removed because the origin of these sequences could not be assigned. At least 2-fold expansion over unstimulated cells and a minimum CFSE-low frequency of 0.002% (template counts) or 0.001% (read counts) were required for clones to be classified as alloreactive. Clones detected in sequenced pre-transplant spleen, lymph node, or MLR CFSE-low populations of the donor or recipient were defined as mappable. Cumulative frequency of alloreactive clones was calculated as a percentage of all sequences weighted by copy number. Held by TCRdb, this immuneACCESS table contains in-frame sequences only and omits some clones. Under half of the omission traces to an unresolved V gene where checked; the cause of the rest is unknown. The DNA gave D and trimming, while V, J and clone size come from that table. Present in this sample are over 70,000 clones, roughly 87% of which were seen just once. Roughly a sixth of the sample is held by the ten biggest clonotypes.

This clone turned up a few times. Its antigen remains undetermined. No qualities accompany the bases; no much larger clone lies one base away. The germline V gene specifies MGHRA as CDR1 and YSYEKL as CDR2. Taken from cysteine to phenylalanine, the CDR3 has 15 residues. Only the CDR3 part of the read is kept: 45 bases, read in frame from the first base. V is trimmed back by 5 bases and J by 0 bases, and the junction contains 6 bases that no gene match accounts for. Broad study findings and their caveats: Conclusions were limited by the relatively low number and heterogeneity of intestinal transplant patients. High GvH to HvG T cell clonal ratios were observed in the allografts of patients with donor T cell macrochimerism. Early after transplant, peak levels of circulating GvH clones were associated with declines in HvG clones. GvH clones were found in recipient bone marrow, and some of the GvH clones appeared earlier in ileal mucosa or blood, which is consistent with an intestinal mucosal origin.

The TCR originated in a human donor who received an intestinal transplant. In this chain, TRBV4-1 is recombined with TRBJ1-1; 7 bases in the junction line up with TRBD1. The sequencing used unstimulated CD8+ T cells sorted from spleen or lymph node cells, collected before intestinal transplant. The nucleotides read TGCGCCAGCAGCACCCGGGACAGCATGAACACTGAAGCTTTCTTT. It encodes CASSTRDSMNTEAFF.